Shown below are 26 T cell receptor beta chains from a single sample sequenced in a study of cytomegalovirus exposure and HLA in healthy donors. Both 60 Vbeta primers and 13 Jbeta primers went into the PCR. TCRdb's table, derived via immunoSEQ multiplex PCR, lists solely in-frame clones and lacks some. The data contain 150,000 to 200,000 clones, 80% to 85% of them seen just once; the ten biggest clones take up approximately 0.74%. The material sequenced was PBMCs. The source is a woman aged 18-29 years in good health and CMV-seronegative.

The chain recombines TRBV11-2 with TRBJ2-1; tentatively, D is TRBD2 (5 bases). The CDR3 has 16 amino acids. With 5 bases removed from V and 8 bases from J, the gap between germline ends came to 22 bases. CDR1 and CDR2 from the germline V gene are SGHAT and FQNNGV. In nucleotides, the CDR3 is TGTGCCAGCAGCCCGGTGAGGCGGGTTGGGGAGTATGAGCAGTTCTTC. Its protein is CASSPVRRVGEYEQFF.

The rearrangement links TRBV5-1 to TRBJ2-3, with 11 bases aligning to TRBD2. This CDR3 region has 17 residues. The V and J ends lost 5 bases and 5 bases, in that order; junction bases with no gene match: 13. Germline CDR1 is SGHRS and CDR2 is YFSETQ. The CDR3 sequence: CASSHITSGSLEDTQYF. CDR3 in DNA: TGCGCCAGCAGTCATATAACTAGCGGGAGTTTGGAAGATACGCAGTATTTT.

The chain is built from TRBV5-1 and TRBJ2-2; 8 bases are shared with TRBD2. Germline CDR1 and CDR2: SGHRS and YFSETQ. V gave up 0 bases and J gave up 2 bases; unmatched junction bases: 6. CDR3 length: 17 residues. The CDR3 is CASSLALLADNTGELFF. CDR3 DNA sequence: TGCGCCAGCAGCTTGGCCCTACTAGCGGACAACACCGGGGAGCTGTTTTTT.

In this sample, this clone turned up a few times. The V call is TRBV12-5, the J call TRBJ2-7, with TRBD1 as a possible D gene (5 bases). This CDR3 has 13 residues. Trimming took 7 bases from V and 2 from J, leaving 12 bases between them. The germline V gene has CDR1 LGHNT and CDR2 FRNRAP. The CDR3 DNA reads as TGTGCTAGTGCCCTGACAGATACCTACGAGCAGTACTTC. Its translation: CASALTDTYEQYF.

The V and J genes are TRBV6-4 and TRBJ1-2, with 9 nucleotides matching TRBD1. CDR1 and CDR2 (germline): MRHNA, SNTAGT. Trimming took 4 bases from V and 4 from J; bases not matched to a gene: 4. The CDR3 sequence is 14 residues long. The DNA for the CDR3 is TGTGCCAGCAGTGCTGGGACAGGGAGCTATGGCTACACCTTC. It encodes CASSAGTGSYGYTF.

This rearrangement joins TRBV9 to TRBJ2-2; 8 bases match TRBD2. Trimming cost V 3 bases and J 4 bases; bases outside gene matches: 5. Germline CDR1 and CDR2: SGDLS and YYNGEE. This CDR3 is 15 amino acids long. The CDR3 here is CASSGTAGVTGELFF. The CDR3 nucleotides are TGTGCCAGCAGCGGGACAGCGGGGGTCACCGGGGAGCTGTTTTTT.

The chain carries TRBV14 and TRBJ2-5; 10 bases agree with TRBD1. V shed 2 bases and J 5 bases; nucleotides not matched to a gene: 8. The germline CDR1 and CDR2 sequences are SGHDN and FVKESK. The CDR3 covers 16 residues. The DNA for the CDR3 is TGTGCCAGCAGCCAACTCCTAGGGACAGGGGTGGAGACCCAGTACTTC. Protein: CASSQLLGTGVETQYF.

The V and J genes are TRBV13 and TRBJ1-2; D call uncertain. Germline V lookup: CDR1 PRHDT, CDR2 FYEKMQ (reference sequence). This CDR3 spans 11 amino acids. The V gene lost 0 bases and the J gene lost 13 bases, with 9 bases spanning the gap. CDR3 residues: CASSLGGGPTF. The CDR3 nucleotides are TGTGCCAGCAGCTTAGGTGGTGGGCCCACCTTC.

This clone showed up just a few times. This chain links TRBV27 with TRBJ1-1, with unresolved D. The ends were cut back, 0 bases at V and 0 bases at J, with 2 bases in the middle. CDR3 size: 13 residues. The V gene's germline CDR1 is MNHEY and CDR2 SMNVEV (reference sequence). DNA for the CDR3: TGTGCCAGCAGTTTATCCGTGAACACTGAAGCTTTCTTT. Its translation: CASSLSVNTEAFF.

The chain has TRBV12-5 and TRBJ2-2; 10 nucleotides match TRBD1. J gave up 2 bases and V 5 bases, and 8 bases lay outside the gene matches. This CDR3 is built from 17 residues. Germline V gene data show CDR1 as LGHNT and CDR2 as FRNRAP. The CDR3 loop is CASGGSGTGANTGELFF. CDR3 bases: TGTGCTAGTGGTGGATCCGGGACAGGGGCAAACACCGGGGAGCTGTTTTTT.

The chain carries TRBV5-1 and TRBJ2-1; 12 bases are a match to TRBD1. The CDR3 consists of 15 residues. Losses at the gene ends were 4 bases for V and 6 bases for J; bases not matched to a gene: 5. CDR1 is SGHRS and CDR2 is YFSETQ in the germline V gene. CDR3 region: CASSTGTGGLNEQFF. DNA of the CDR3: TGCGCCAGCAGCACCGGGACAGGGGGCCTCAATGAGCAGTTCTTC.

This clone was seen only a few times. The rearrangement joins TRBV5-1 to TRBJ2-3, with 7 bases matching TRBD1. V shed 0 bases and J 3 bases; nucleotides not matched to a gene: 7. The V gene's germline CDR1 is SGHRS and CDR2 YFSETQ. CDR3 length: 16 amino acids. DNA of the CDR3: TGCGCCAGCAGCTTGGGACAGGGTGGGTTTACAGATACGCAGTATTTT. Its translation is CASSLGQGGFTDTQYF. The full variable domain, completed using reference TRBV5-1 and TRBJ2-3, is KAGVTQTPRYLIKTRGQQVTLSCSPISGHRSVSWYQQTPGQGLQFLFEYFSETQRNKGNFPGRFSGRQFSNSRSEMNVSTLELGDSALYLCASSLGQGGFTDTQYFGPGTRLTVL.

The chain is built from TRBV7-9 and TRBJ2-3; tentatively, D is TRBD1 (6 bases). The germline V and J ends were trimmed by 3 bases and 1 base, with 11 bases remaining between them. The germline CDR1 and CDR2 sequences are SEHNR and FQNEAQ (reference sequence). The CDR3 consists of 15 residues. Here the CDR3 DNA reads TGTGCCAGCAGCTTTACGGCAGGGGGCACAGATACGCAGTATTTT. Translating gives CASSFTAGGTDTQYF.

The chain employs TRBV6-6 and TRBJ2-3; unclear D gene. Germline V lookup: CDR1 MNHNY, CDR2 SVGAGI (reference sequence). The ends were cut back, 3 bases at V and 10 bases at J, with 17 bases in the middle. The CDR3 length is 14 residues. This chain's CDR3 is CASSYGVVGSAQYF. CDR3 nucleotides: TGTGCCAGCAGTTATGGTGTGGTCGGGTCGGCGCAGTATTTT.

Here the CDR3 reads CASSLGAGQGFENTIYF. CDR3 sequence (DNA): TGCGCCAGCAGCTTGGGAGCGGGACAGGGTTTTGAAAACACCATATATTTT. The chain employs TRBV5-1 and TRBJ1-3; 9 positions agree with TRBD1. V trimming: 0 bases; J trimming: 6 bases; junction bases outside the gene matches: 10. The length of the CDR3 is 17 residues. Germline-derived CDR1 and CDR2 are SGHRS and YFSETQ.

V usage is TRBV2 and J usage is TRBJ2-3; D unclear. Trimming removed 7 bases from V and 2 bases from J, with 7 bases in between. This CDR3 is built from 12 residues. Germline V gene data show CDR1 as SNHLY and CDR2 as FYNNEI. CDR3 residues: CASNGDTDTQYF. CDR3 coding DNA: TGTGCCAGCAACGGTGACACAGATACGCAGTATTTT.

The chain uses TRBV25-1 and TRBJ2-5; 7 bases map to TRBD2. TRBJ2-7 matches the DNA end more closely, so the J call is doubtful. Germline assignment: CDR1 MGHDK and CDR2 SYGVNS. This CDR3 has 13 residues. This CDR3 is CASSEYIAGEQYF. The CDR3 DNA sequence: TGTGCCAGCAGTGAATACATAGCGGGCGAGCAGTACTTC.

The genes are TRBV25-1 and TRBJ2-7, with D possibly matching TRBD1 (5 bases). The CDR3 length is 14 residues. Trimming stripped 3 bases from V and 6 bases from J, with 15 bases between. Germline V gene sequence: CDR1 MGHDK, CDR2 SYGVNS. The CDR3 DNA reads as TGTGCCAGCAGTGACAGGGCCCCCTCCCGCGAGCAGTACTTC. It codes for CASSDRAPSREQYF.

This chain connects TRBV7-9 to TRBJ2-7; 7 nucleotides line up with TRBD1. Germline trimming cut 4 bases from V and 1 base from J; bases unmatched to any gene: 10. Germline-derived CDR1 and CDR2 are SEHNR and FQNEAQ (reference sequence). This CDR3 region has 16 residues. This CDR3 reads CASSSTSGTVSYEQYF. The CDR3 DNA is TGTGCCAGCAGCTCTACCTCCGGGACAGTGTCCTACGAGCAGTACTTC.

CDR3: CAISESRGQNYGYTF. The CDR3 bases are TGTGCCATCAGTGAGTCGAGGGGACAGAACTATGGCTACACCTTC. The J gene is TRBJ1-2, the V gene TRBV10-3; 7 positions agree with TRBD1. Germline CDR1 and CDR2: ENHRY and SYGVKD. The V segment lost 0 bases and the J segment 2 bases; nucleotides outside the gene matches: 3. The CDR3 covers 15 residues.

This clone was seen a single time. This specimen includes other DNA sequences encoding the same CDR3. The rearrangement uses TRBV27 and TRBJ1-3; the match to TRBD1 covers 7 bases. The CDR3 consists of 14 residues. The germline gives CDR1 MNHEY, CDR2 SMNVEV (reference sequence). Unmatched junction bases numbered 3, after V lost 5 bases and J lost 2 bases. CDR3: CASSLTGTGNTIYF. The DNA of the CDR3 is TGTGCCAGCAGTCTGACAGGGACTGGAAACACCATATATTTT.

This sequence joins TRBV18 and TRBJ2-5; a weak D match, TRBD2 (6 bases). The CDR3 runs to 15 residues. The V end was cut by 1 base, the J end by 2 bases, with 11 bases between. Looked up from germline, CDR1 is KGHSH and CDR2 is LQKENI. CDR3 sequence (DNA): TGTGCCAGCTCACCACTGGCTAGCGAGCAAGAGACCCAGTACTTC. It is translated as CASSPLASEQETQYF. Using reference TRBV18 and TRBJ2-5 for the parts outside the CDR3, the full variable domain is NAGVMQNPRHLVRRRGQEARLRCSPMKGHSHVYWYRQLPEEGLKFMVYLQKENIIDESGMPKERFSAEFPKEGPSILRIQQVVRGDSAAYFCASSPLASEQETQYFGPGTRLLVL.

The chain has TRBV5-1 and TRBJ1-4; D is possibly TRBD1 (5 bases). Deletions cut 4 bases from V and 3 bases from J, with 16 bases between. This CDR3 contains 16 residues. From germline, CDR1 is SGHRS and CDR2 YFSETQ. CDR3 DNA: TGCGCCAGCAGCGCCAGGGTAACGGTCTCTAATGAAAAACTGTTTTTT. Translated: CASSARVTVSNEKLFF.

The V and J genes are TRBV5-5 and TRBJ2-1; 7 positions agree with TRBD1. With V trimmed by 1 base and J by 6 bases, 10 bases remained unmatched. CDR1 SGHKS and CDR2 YYEKEE come from the germline V gene (reference sequence). The CDR3 consists of 16 residues. The CDR3 loop is CASSLTGQRGSNEQFF. The CDR3 region has the DNA TGTGCCAGCAGCTTGACGGGACAGAGGGGAAGCAATGAGCAGTTCTTC.

The genes are TRBV2 and TRBJ2-7, with TRBD1 identical over 8 bases. The V and J ends lost 4 bases and 3 bases, in that order; junction bases with no gene match: 5. Per germline, CDR1 SNHLY and CDR2 FYNNEI. There are 14 residues in the CDR3. The CDR3 loop reads CASSVTQGGYEQYF. DNA of the CDR3: TGTGCCAGCAGTGTAACACAGGGGGGCTACGAGCAGTACTTC.

The gene calls are TRBV6-5 and TRBJ2-7; TRBD2 is a possible D gene (5 bases). The CDR3 consists of 14 residues. The germline V gene has CDR1 MNHEY and CDR2 SVGAGI. Trimming removed 8 bases from V and 0 bases from J, with 14 bases in between. The CDR3 DNA sequence: TGTGCCAGCGCAAGGGCGGGCAGCTCCTACGAGCAGTACTTC. Encoded protein: CASARAGSSYEQYF.